This T cell receptor (beta chain) came from a study of blood T cell repertoires in COVID-19. Turning to the study itself: Acute-phase and convalescent COVID-19 samples originated in the United States, Italy and Spain.

This clone occurred a few times. Under the authors' procedure: How many nucleated cells were present was estimated from reference gene primer amplification. Measured with immunoSEQ multiplex PCR; TCRdb has only the in-frame clones, and not every one. V, J and clone size are taken as reported in that table, and D and trimming were inferred from the DNA itself. Of a few hundred thousand clones listed, around 88% were seen once; the top ten hold approximately 1.3%. The junction had 6 bases not matched to a gene; V was cut back by 4 bases and J by 3 bases. CDR3 size: 16 residues. Looked up from germline, CDR1 is SEHNR and CDR2 is FQNEAQ (reference sequence).

The chain joins TRBV7-9 to TRBJ2-2, with 9 bases fitting TRBD1. The TCR sequence derives from a woman between 50 and 59 years old with acute or convalescent COVID-19. The sample taken for sequencing was peripheral blood. In DNA, the CDR3 is TGTGCCAGCAGCTCCCCCGGGACAGGGTACACCGGGGAGCTGTTTTTT. Its translation is CASSSPGTGYTGELFF. Full variable domain (missing parts from reference TRBV7-9 and TRBJ2-2): DTGVSQNPRHKITKRGQNVTFRCDPISEHNRLYWYRQTLGQGPEFLTYFQNEAQLEKSRLLSDRFSAERPKGSFSTLEIQRTEQGDSAMYLCASSSPGTGYTGELFFGEGSRLTVL.